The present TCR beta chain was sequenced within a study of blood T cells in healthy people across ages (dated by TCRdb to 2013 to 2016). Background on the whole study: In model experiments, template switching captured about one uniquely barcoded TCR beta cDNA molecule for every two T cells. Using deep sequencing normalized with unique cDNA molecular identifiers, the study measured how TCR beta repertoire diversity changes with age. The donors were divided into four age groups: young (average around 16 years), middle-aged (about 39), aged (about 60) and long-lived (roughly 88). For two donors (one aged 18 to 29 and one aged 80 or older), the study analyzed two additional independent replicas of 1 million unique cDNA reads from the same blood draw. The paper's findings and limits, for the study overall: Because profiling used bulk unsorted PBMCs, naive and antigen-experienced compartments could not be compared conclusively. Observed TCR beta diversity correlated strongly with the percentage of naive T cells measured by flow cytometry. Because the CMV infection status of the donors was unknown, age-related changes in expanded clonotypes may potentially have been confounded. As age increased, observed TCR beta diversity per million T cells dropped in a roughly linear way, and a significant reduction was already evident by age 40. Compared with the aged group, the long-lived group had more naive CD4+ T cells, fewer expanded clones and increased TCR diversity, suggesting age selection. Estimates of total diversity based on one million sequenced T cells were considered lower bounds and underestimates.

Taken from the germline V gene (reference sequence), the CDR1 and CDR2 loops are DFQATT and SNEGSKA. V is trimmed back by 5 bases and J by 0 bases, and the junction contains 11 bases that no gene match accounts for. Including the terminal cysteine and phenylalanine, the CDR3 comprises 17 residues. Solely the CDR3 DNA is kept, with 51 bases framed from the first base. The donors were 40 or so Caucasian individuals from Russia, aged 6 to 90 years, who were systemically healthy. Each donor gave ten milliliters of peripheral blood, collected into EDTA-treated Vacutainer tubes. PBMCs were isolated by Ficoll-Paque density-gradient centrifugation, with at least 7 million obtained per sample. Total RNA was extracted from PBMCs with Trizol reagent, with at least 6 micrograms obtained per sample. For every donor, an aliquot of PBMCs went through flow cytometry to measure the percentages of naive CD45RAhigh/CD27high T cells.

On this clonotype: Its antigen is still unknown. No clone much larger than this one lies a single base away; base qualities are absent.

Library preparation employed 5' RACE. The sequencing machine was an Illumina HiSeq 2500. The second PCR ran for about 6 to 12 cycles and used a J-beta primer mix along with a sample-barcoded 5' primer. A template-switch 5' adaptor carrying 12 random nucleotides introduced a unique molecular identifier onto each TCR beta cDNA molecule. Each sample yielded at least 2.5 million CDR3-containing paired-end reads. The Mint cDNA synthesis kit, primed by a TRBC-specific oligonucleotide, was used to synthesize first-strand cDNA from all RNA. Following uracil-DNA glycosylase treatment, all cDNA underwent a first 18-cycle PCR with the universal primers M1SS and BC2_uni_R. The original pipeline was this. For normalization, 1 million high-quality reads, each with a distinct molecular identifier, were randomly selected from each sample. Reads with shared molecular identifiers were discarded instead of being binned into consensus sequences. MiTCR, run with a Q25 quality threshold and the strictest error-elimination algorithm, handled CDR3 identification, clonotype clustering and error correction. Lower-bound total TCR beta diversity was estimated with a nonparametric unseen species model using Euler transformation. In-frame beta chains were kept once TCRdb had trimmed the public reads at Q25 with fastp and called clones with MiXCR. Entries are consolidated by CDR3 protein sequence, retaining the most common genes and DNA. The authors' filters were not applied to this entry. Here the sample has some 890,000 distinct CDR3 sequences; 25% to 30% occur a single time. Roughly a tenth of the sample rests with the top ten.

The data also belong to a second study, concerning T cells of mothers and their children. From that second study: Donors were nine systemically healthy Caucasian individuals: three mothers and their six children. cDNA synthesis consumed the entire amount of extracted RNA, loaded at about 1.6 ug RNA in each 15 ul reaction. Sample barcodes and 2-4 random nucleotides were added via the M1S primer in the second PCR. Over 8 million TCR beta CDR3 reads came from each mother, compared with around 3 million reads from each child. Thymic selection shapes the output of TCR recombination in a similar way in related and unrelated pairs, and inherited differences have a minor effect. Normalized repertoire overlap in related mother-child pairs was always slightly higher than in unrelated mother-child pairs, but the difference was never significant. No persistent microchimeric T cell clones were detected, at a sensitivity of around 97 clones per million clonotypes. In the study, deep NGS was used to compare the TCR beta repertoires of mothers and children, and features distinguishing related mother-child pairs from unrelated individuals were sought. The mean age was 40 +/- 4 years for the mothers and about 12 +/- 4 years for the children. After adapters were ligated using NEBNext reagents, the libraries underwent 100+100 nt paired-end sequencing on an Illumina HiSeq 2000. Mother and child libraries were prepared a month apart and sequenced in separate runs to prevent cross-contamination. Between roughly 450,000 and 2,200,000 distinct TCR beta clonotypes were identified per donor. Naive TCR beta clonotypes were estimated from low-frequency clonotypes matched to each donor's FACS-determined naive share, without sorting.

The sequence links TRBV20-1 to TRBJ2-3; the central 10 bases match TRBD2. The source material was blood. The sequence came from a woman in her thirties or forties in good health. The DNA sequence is TGCAGTGCTCCAGCTAGCGGGGGACCAACTAGCACAGATACGCAGTATTTT. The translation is CSAPASGGPTSTDTQYF.